This TCR beta chain is from a study of CD8+CD57+ T cells in acquired aplastic anemia. The table lists this clonotype with many counts. As yet, its antigen is unknown. V was clipped by 1 base and J by 0 bases; unmatched bases: 2. The CDR3 extends over 15 amino acids. Germline-derived CDR1 and CDR2 are SNHLY and FYNNEI. General study findings and limits: Patients versus controls showed no significant CD8+ Simpson's diversity difference.

TCR beta VDJ and CDR3 profiles were obtained from a genomic DNA template. MiXCR was run by TCRdb on the reads, yielding one entry per CDR3 protein. The table records 150,000 or so distinct CDR3 sequences, 55% to 80% of them present only once. The source material was sorted CD4+, CD8+, or CD8+CD57+ T cells (not recorded which) from PBMCs. The clonotype originates from a human donor in good health. The gene calls are TRBV2 and TRBJ2-7, with 8 bases identical to TRBD1. Here the CDR3 DNA reads TGTGCCAGCAGTGAAGGGGACAGGAGCTCCTACGAGCAGTACTTC. Protein: CASSEGDRSSYEQYF.